This TCR beta chain was documented in a study of blood T cell repertoires in COVID-19. Turning to the study itself: From the United States, Italy and Spain came samples of acute and convalescent COVID-19. T cells, B-cell-depleted T cells, or PBMCs provided the cDNA or gDNA that served as material.

In the authors' workflow: Amplified reference gene primers provided the basis for estimating nucleated cell counts. Clones were sequenced by immunoSEQ multiplex PCR, and TCRdb holds only the in-frame ones, with some missing. The V and J calls and clone size are taken from that table; D and trimming were inferred from the DNA. The table lists 110,000 to 150,000 clones, around three quarters of them singletons, with less than 4.5% in the top ten. The CDR3 spans 14 residues. Germline V CDR1 and CDR2: MDHEN, SYDVKM. With 6 bases clipped from V and 8 bases from J, the junction kept 7 bases outside the gene matches.

The V call is TRBV28, the J call TRBJ1-4; 9 positions agree with TRBD1. The clonotype comes from a man in his sixties with acute or convalescent COVID-19. The sequenced sample consisted of peripheral blood. CDR3 nucleotide sequence: TGTGCCAGCAGAACAGGGGGCTGGGTAGAAAAACTGTTTTTT. Translating gives CASRTGGWVEKLFF.